This T cell receptor beta chain was sequenced in a study of long-term antiretroviral therapy in people with HIV. Study-wide findings and caveats: HIV repertoires showed narrower CDR3 length ranges than controls. After ART, diversity increased yet remained lower than transplant donor controls.

Turning to this clone: Its target is unknown.

The V end was cut by 7 bases, the J end by 2 bases, with 12 bases between. Germline V CDR1 and CDR2: MDHEN, SYDVKM. The CDR3 runs to 13 residues. Researchers ran immunoSEQ v3.0 at survey level. Researchers set sequencing to target roughly 35,000-50,000 T-cell genomes per sample. Profiling relied on immunoSEQ multiplex PCR, and the TCRdb table lists in-frame clones only, not all of them. The table records 15,000 or so clones, around 94% of them present only once. The origin of this receptor is a woman between 50 and 59 years old with HIV. Here the sequenced sample was unsorted PBMCs, taken roughly 6.8 years after starting antiretroviral therapy. This chain connects TRBV28 to TRBJ2-7, with a tentative D call TRBD2 (5 bases). The DNA of the CDR3 is TGTGCCAGCACAAGCGGAGCCGCCTACGAGCAGTACTTC. Residues: CASTSGAAYEQYF.